This TCR beta chain was observed in a study of T cells after yellow fever vaccination. Study-wide results and limits: Post-booster repertoires again held most primary-vaccination clones (96% CD4, approximately 90% CD8). Although most clonotypes did not, a small share appeared in both CD4 and CD8 compartments.

The CDR3 length is 13 residues. Trimming shortened V by 2 bases and J by 5 bases, and 9 bases separated the two germline ends. CDR1 and CDR2 from the germline V gene are SEHNR and FQNEAQ (reference sequence). Conversion of TCR transcripts into cDNA relied on 5'RACE template switching, which added a universal primer site and UMIs. TCRdb redid the calling of the 5' RACE reads with MiXCR, one entry per CDR3 protein. The table includes about 220,000 distinct CDR3 sequences, about 3% detected once. Many counts were recorded for this clonotype. No antigen is known for it. The chain carries TRBV7-9 and TRBJ2-5; D is perhaps TRBD2 (6 bases). This TCR was recovered from a young man who received the YFV17D yellow fever vaccine. This sample comprised CD4+ T cells sorted from PBMCs, obtained 10 days after the yellow fever booster vaccination. CDR3 protein: CASSLYGGETQYF. CDR3 in DNA: TGTGCCAGCAGCTTATATGGGGGGGAGACCCAGTACTTC.